This is a list of T cell receptor beta chains from one sample in a study of cytomegalovirus exposure and HLA in healthy donors. The repertoire was sequenced with immunoSEQ multiplex PCR; TCRdb's copy has only in-frame clones and lacks some. The table records roughly 120,000 clones, 81% of them present only once. Material for sequencing was PBMCs. Source of these receptors: a woman aged 30 to 39 in good health and CMV-seronegative. CDR3s include the opening cysteine and the closing phenylalanine or tryptophan. Fields, in order: V gene, clone size, D gene, J gene, CDR3 protein, CDR3 DNA. The D gene is left open where the match is weak. Part of the rows lack a size; the others show once, few, many or a class for expanded clones.

TRBV27	NA	TRBD2	TRBJ2-7	CASSPSSSGITEQYF	TGTGCCAGCAGTCCTTCGAGTAGCGGGATAACCGAGCAGTACTTC
TRBV28	large	NA	TRBJ2-1	CAIRGGWGMNEQFF	TGTGCCATTAGAGGGGGTTGGGGTATGAATGAGCAGTTCTTC
TRBV29-1	NA	NA	TRBJ2-7	CSVGGHTYGVGEQYF	TGCAGCGTTGGGGGTCACACGTACGGGGTGGGGGAGCAGTACTTC
TRBV16	NA	NA	TRBJ2-1	CASSQSSIYNEQFF	TGTGCCAGCAGCCAATCGAGCATTTACAATGAGCAGTTCTTC
TRBV21-1	NA	NA	TRBJ2-5	CASSKSPGMETQYF	TGTGCCAGCAGCAAATCCCCGGGGATGGAGACCCAGTACTTC
TRBV6-5	NA	NA	TRBJ1-1	CASSEGVLSPEAFF	TGTGCCAGCAGTGAGGGGGTATTGAGTCCCGAAGCTTTCTTT
TRBV21-1	NA	NA	TRBJ2-7	CASSKTKTGGEYEQYF	TGTGCCAGCAGCAAAACCAAGACAGGGGGCGAGTACGAGCAGTACTTC
TRBV4-3	NA	NA	TRBJ2-5	CASSQDGRGETQYF	TGCGCCAGCAGCCAAGATGGCAGGGGAGAGACCCAGTACTTC
TRBV13	NA	NA	TRBJ2-5	CASSPGVQETQYF	TGTGCCAGCAGCCCAGGGGTGCAAGAGACCCAGTACTTC
TRBV28	NA	NA	TRBJ1-2	CAIRQDWPEGYTF	TGTGCCATCCGACAGGACTGGCCCGAAGGCTACACCTTC
TRBV7-9	NA	NA	TRBJ1-6	CASSLETANSPLHF	TGTGCCAGCAGCTTAGAGACAGCTAATTCACCCCTCCACTTT
TRBV2	once	NA	TRBJ2-3	CASSERRVSTDTQYF	TGTGCCAGCAGTGAACGGCGGGTTAGCACAGATACGCAGTATTTT
TRBV27	NA	TRBD1	TRBJ2-6	CASSLSGTGTGSGANVLTF	TGTGCCAGCAGTTTATCGGGTACCGGGACAGGGTCTGGGGCCAACGTCCTGACTTTC
TRBV5-1	NA	TRBD2	TRBJ2-5	CASQSGRGQETQYF	TGCGCCAGCCAGAGCGGGAGGGGTCAAGAGACCCAGTACTTC
TRBV5-4	NA	NA	TRBJ2-2	CASSFTSWGPMGGELFF	TGTGCCAGCAGCTTCACTTCTTGGGGGCCAATGGGCGGGGAGCTGTTTTTT
TRBV5-1	NA	TRBD1	TRBJ2-3	CASGLDRGRTDTQYF	TGCGCCAGCGGACTCGACAGGGGGCGAACAGATACGCAGTATTTT
TRBV6-5	NA	TRBD1	TRBJ1-2	CASNRQGASYGYTF	TGTGCCAGCAATCGACAGGGTGCGTCCTATGGCTACACCTTC
TRBV5-1	once	TRBD1	TRBJ1-1	CASTRTGMNTEAFF	TGCGCCAGCACCCGGACAGGTATGAACACTGAAGCTTTCTTT
TRBV19	NA	NA	TRBJ2-3	CAIGGTRTDTQYF	TGTGCCATTGGCGGGACGCGCACAGATACGCAGTATTTT
TRBV27	NA	NA	TRBJ2-2	CASSRNTGELFF	TGTGCCAGCAGCCGGAACACCGGGGAGCTGTTTTTT
TRBV10-2	NA	TRBD2	TRBJ2-7	CASSEPTTSGRSYEQYF	TGCGCCAGCAGTGAGCCGACGACTAGCGGGAGGTCCTACGAGCAGTACTTC
TRBV6-5	NA	TRBD2	TRBJ2-1	CASSYLAGVYNEQFF	TGTGCCAGCAGTTACTTGGCGGGAGTCTACAATGAGCAGTTCTTC
TRBV5-4	once	TRBD2	TRBJ2-7	CASSLGGRAYEQYF	TGTGCCAGCAGCTTGGGCGGGAGGGCCTACGAGCAGTACTTC
TRBV28	NA	NA	TRBJ2-5	CASSLYRGGQETQYF	TGTGCCAGCAGTTTATACCGGGGAGGCCAAGAGACCCAGTACTTC
TRBV4-1	NA	TRBD1	TRBJ1-2	CASSRADRGAGGYTF	TGCGCCAGCAGCCGGGCGGACAGGGGCGCTGGTGGCTACACCTTC
TRBV28	NA	NA	TRBJ2-7	CASSFYGGARYEQYF	TGTGCCAGCAGTTTTTACGGTGGAGCCCGATACGAGCAGTACTTC
TRBV5-1	NA	NA	TRBJ2-1	CASSLDSPTYNEQFF	TGCGCCAGCAGCTTGGACAGTCCTACCTACAATGAGCAGTTCTTC
TRBV29-1	NA	NA	TRBJ2-3	CSVLVVGRTDTQYF	TGCAGCGTTCTCGTCGTCGGGAGAACAGATACGCAGTATTTT
TRBV27	NA	NA	TRBJ2-7	CASSSGLSYEQYF	TGTGCCAGCAGTTCGGGACTTTCCTACGAGCAGTACTTC
TRBV18	once	TRBD1	TRBJ1-5	CASSQTGDGNQPQHF	TGTGCCAGCTCGCAAACAGGGGACGGCAATCAGCCCCAGCATTTT
TRBV2	NA	NA	TRBJ2-2	CASSVGADTGELFF	TGTGCCAGCAGTGTAGGGGCGGACACCGGGGAGCTGTTTTTT
TRBV28	NA	TRBD1	TRBJ2-5	CASSSVDRGRGAQYF	TGTGCCAGCAGTTCGGTGGACAGGGGGCGTGGGGCCCAGTACTTC
TRBV14	NA	NA	TRBJ1-1	CASSQDHRQFMNTEAFF	TGTGCCAGCAGCCAAGATCACCGACAGTTTATGAACACTGAAGCTTTCTTT